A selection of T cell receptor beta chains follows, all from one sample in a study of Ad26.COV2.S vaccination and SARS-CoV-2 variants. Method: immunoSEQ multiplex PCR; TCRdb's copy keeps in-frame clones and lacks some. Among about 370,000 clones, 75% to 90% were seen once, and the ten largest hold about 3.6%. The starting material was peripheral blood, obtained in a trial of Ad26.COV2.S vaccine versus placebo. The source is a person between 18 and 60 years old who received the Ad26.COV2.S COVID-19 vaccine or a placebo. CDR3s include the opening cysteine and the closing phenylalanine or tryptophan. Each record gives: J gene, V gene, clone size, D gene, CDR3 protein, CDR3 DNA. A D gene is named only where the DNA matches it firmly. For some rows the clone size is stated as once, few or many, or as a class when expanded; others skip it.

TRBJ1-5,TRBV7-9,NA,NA,CASSLSTLGNQPQHF,TGTGCCAGCAGCTTAAGCACTTTGGGCAATCAGCCCCAGCATTTT
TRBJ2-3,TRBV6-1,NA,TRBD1,CASSELEDRPRADTQYF,TGTGCCAGCAGTGAATTAGAGGACAGGCCTAGGGCAGATACGCAGTATTTT
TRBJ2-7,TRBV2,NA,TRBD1,CASRPGQTTVVYF,TGTGCCAGCAGGCCGGGACAGACTACAGTTGTTTACTTC
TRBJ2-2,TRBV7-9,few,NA,CASSFQTLTGELFF,TGTGCCAGCAGCTTTCAAACCCTCACCGGGGAGCTGTTTTTT
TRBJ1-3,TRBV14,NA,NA,CASSQGPGTTPRKFGNTIYF,TGTGCCAGCAGCCAGGGCCCCGGGACAACTCCCCGAAAATTTGGAAACACCATATATTTT
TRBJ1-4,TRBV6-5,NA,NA,CASSYSGPQGEKLFF,TGTGCCAGCAGTTACTCCGGGCCCCAAGGGGAAAAACTGTTTTTT
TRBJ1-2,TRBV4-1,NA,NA,CASSQDTGIYGYTF,TGCGCCAGCAGCCAAGACACAGGAATCTATGGCTACACCTTC
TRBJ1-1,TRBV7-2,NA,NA,CASSLTRGNTEAFF,TGTGCCAGCAGCTTAACGAGGGGAAACACTGAAGCTTTCTTT
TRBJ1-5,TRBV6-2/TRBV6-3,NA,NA,CASSYSALGNQPQHF,TGTGCCAGCAGTTACTCGGCGCTTGGCAATCAGCCCCAGCATTTT
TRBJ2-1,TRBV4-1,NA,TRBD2,CASSQARTGTSRHNEQFF,TGCGCCAGCAGCCAAGCACGAACCGGGACTAGCCGTCACAATGAGCAGTTCTTC
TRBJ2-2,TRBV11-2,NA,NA,CASSLVGWDTGELFF,TGTGCCAGCAGCTTAGTGGGGTGGGACACCGGGGAGCTGTTTTTT
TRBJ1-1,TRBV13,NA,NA,CASSFEGVQNTEAFF,TGTGCCAGCAGCTTCGAGGGGGTCCAGAACACTGAAGCTTTCTTT
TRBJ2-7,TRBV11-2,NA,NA,CASSSTGGRYYEQYF,TGTGCCAGCAGCTCGACTGGAGGACGGTACTACGAGCAGTACTTC
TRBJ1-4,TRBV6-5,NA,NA,CASSRTSYEKLFF,TGTGCCAGCAGCCGGACCTCGTATGAAAAACTGTTTTTT
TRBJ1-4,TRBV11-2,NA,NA,CASSLAQGKLFF,TGTGCCAGCAGCCTTGCTCAGGGAAAACTGTTTTTT
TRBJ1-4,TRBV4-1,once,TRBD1,CASSQPGGSDEKLFF,TGCGCCAGCAGCCAGCCAGGGGGATCGGATGAAAAACTGTTTTTT
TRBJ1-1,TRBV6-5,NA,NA,CASSPAFGGAFF,TGTGCCAGCAGTCCCGCGTTCGGGGGGGCTTTCTTT
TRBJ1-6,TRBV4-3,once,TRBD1,CASSLNPGQLSSYNSPLHF,TGCGCCAGCAGCCTGAACCCGGGACAGTTGAGCTCCTATAATTCACCCCTCCACTTT
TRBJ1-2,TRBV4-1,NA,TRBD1,CASSHEPGQGWGYTF,TGCGCCAGCAGCCACGAACCGGGACAGGGGTGGGGCTACACCTTC
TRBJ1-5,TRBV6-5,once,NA,CASSNTNQPQHF,TGTGCCAGCAGTAACACGAATCAGCCCCAGCATTTT
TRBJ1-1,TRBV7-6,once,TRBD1,CASSRLPTGVNTEAFF,TGTGCCAGCAGCCGTCTGCCGACAGGGGTGAACACTGAAGCTTTCTTT
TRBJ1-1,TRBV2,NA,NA,CASRRGDMNTEAFF,TGTGCCAGCAGGAGGGGGGACATGAACACTGAAGCTTTCTTT
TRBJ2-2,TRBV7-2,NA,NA,CASSTQGRELFF,TGTGCCAGCAGCACCCAGGGCCGGGAGCTGTTTTTT
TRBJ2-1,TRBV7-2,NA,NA,CASSLNRDNEQFF,TGTGCCAGCAGCTTAAACAGGGACAATGAGCAGTTCTTC
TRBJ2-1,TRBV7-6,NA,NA,CASSLALDNEQFF,TGTGCCAGCAGCTTAGCGCTCGACAATGAGCAGTTCTTC
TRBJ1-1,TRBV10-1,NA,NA,CASSESTRNTEAFF,TGCGCCAGCAGTGAGTCGACAAGGAACACTGAAGCTTTCTTT
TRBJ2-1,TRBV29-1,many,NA,CSVGERTEQFF,TGCAGCGTTGGAGAAAGGACTGAGCAGTTCTTC
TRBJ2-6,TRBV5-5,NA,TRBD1,CASSPDRAGANVLTF,TGTGCCAGTAGCCCGGACAGGGCTGGGGCCAACGTCCTGACTTTC
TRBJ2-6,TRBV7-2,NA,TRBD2,CASSKLAGASGANVLTF,TGTGCCAGCAGCAAACTAGCGGGGGCCTCTGGGGCCAACGTCCTGACTTTC
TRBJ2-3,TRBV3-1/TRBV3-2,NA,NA,CASSQAIRTTQYF,TGTGCCAGCAGCCAAGCGATCAGGACGACGCAGTATTTT
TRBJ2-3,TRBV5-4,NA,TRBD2,CASSTNSGGLTDTQYF,TGTGCCAGCAGCACTAATAGCGGGGGTCTCACAGATACGCAGTATTTT
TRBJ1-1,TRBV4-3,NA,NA,CASSQGAEAFF,TGCGCCAGCAGCCAAGGGGCTGAAGCTTTCTTT
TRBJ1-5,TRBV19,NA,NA,CASSIGGSQPQHF,TGTGCCAGTAGTATAGGTGGGAGTCAGCCCCAGCATTTT
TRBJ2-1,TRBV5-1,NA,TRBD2,CASSLIPDSGGSEQFF,TGCGCCAGCAGCTTGATTCCCGATAGCGGGGGGAGTGAGCAGTTCTTC
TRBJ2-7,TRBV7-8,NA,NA,CASSLVRTLRSYEQYF,TGTGCCAGCAGCTTAGTTAGAACCCTTCGCTCCTACGAGCAGTACTTC
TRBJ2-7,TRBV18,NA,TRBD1,CASSLRQGPYEQYF,TGTGCCAGCTCACTGCGACAGGGGCCGTACGAGCAGTACTTC
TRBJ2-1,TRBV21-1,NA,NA,CASSKGLAGHEQFF,TGTGCCAGCAGCAAGGGACTAGCGGGGCATGAGCAGTTCTTC
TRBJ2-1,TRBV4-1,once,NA,CASSQEVPQGVPYNEQFF,TGCGCCAGCAGCCAAGAAGTCCCCCAAGGGGTACCTTACAATGAGCAGTTCTTC
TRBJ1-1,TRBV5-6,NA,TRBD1,CASSLAAGQETFF,TGTGCCAGCAGCTTGGCCGCGGGACAGGAAACCTTCTTT
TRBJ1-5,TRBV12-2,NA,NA,CASRLVLQQRPPRQENQPQHF,TGTGCAAGTCGCTTAGTTCTTCAGCAGCGTCCGCCAAGACAGGAGAATCAGCCCCAGCATTTT
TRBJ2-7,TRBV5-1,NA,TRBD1,CASSRGDRGSEQYF,TGCGCCAGCAGCCGGGGGGACAGGGGCTCCGAGCAGTACTTC
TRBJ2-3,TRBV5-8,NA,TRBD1,CASSGGTGKITDTQYF,TGTGCCAGCAGCGGGGGGACAGGGAAGATCACAGATACGCAGTATTTT
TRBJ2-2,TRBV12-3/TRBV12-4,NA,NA,CASSLGGTGELFF,TGTGCCAGCAGTTTAGGGGGGACCGGGGAGCTGTTTTTT
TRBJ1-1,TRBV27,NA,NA,CASSLVNSLTEAFF,TGTGCCAGCAGTTTAGTTAACAGTTTGACTGAAGCTTTCTTT
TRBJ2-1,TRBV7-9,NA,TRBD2,CASSSRGDYNEQFF,TGTGCCAGCAGCTCCCGGGGGGACTACAATGAGCAGTTCTTC
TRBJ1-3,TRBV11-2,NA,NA,CASSHAEGPGNTIYF,TGTGCCAGCAGCCACGCGGAGGGCCCTGGAAACACCATATATTTT
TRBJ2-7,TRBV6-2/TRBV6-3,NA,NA,CASSYRGPSYEQYF,TGTGCCAGCAGTTACAGGGGTCCCTCCTACGAGCAGTACTTC
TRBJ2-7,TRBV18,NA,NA,CASSPGPESSYEQYF,TGTGCCAGCTCACCTGGGCCGGAGTCCTCCTACGAGCAGTACTTC
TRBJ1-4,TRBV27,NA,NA,CASGQMGTNEKLFF,TGTGCCAGCGGCCAAATGGGGACTAATGAAAAACTGTTTTTT
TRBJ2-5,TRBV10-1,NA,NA,CASSESREETQYF,TGCGCCAGCAGTGAGTCTCGGGAAGAGACCCAGTACTTC
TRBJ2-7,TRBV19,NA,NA,CASASQLTYEQYF,TGTGCCAGTGCGTCACAGCTGACCTACGAGCAGTACTTC
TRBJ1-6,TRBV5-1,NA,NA,CASSLSSYNSPLHF,TGCGCCAGCAGCTTAAGCTCCTATAATTCACCCCTCCACTTT
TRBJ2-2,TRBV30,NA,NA,CAWEPYRGGPGELFF,TGTGCCTGGGAGCCCTACAGGGGAGGTCCCGGGGAGCTGTTTTTT